A single sample gave rise to the 15 T cell receptor beta chains below, sequenced in a study of T cells expressing NK-cell markers. Using the 5' RACE reads, TCRdb records one entry per CDR3 protein without DNA. With 550,000 to 600,000 distinct CDR3 sequences in the sample, the ten largest clones hold approximately 3.6%. Sequencing input: blood T cells: a sorted CD56 or NKG2C T cell subset, CD4+ or CD8+ T cells, or bulk PBMC T cells (not recorded which). All receptors come from a man younger than 30 in good health.

The genes are TRBV5-1 and TRBJ2-1; the D gene TCRdb calls, TRBD2, cannot be checked with no DNA. The germline CDR1 and CDR2 sequences are SGHRS and YFSETQ. There are 14 residues in the CDR3. The CDR3 protein is CASSPEWLAGEQFF.

The gene calls are TRBV6-1 and TRBJ2-7. The length of the CDR3 is 15 residues. The germline CDR1 and CDR2 sequences are MNHNS and SASEGT. CDR3 loop: CASSEGQAYSYEQYF.

The chain uses TRBV4-3 and TRBJ1-6; TCRdb indicates TRBD1, and absent DNA this call remains unverified. This CDR3 spans 15 amino acids. The germline CDR1 and CDR2 sequences are LGHNA and YSLEER. CDR3 region: CASSQGDRVNSPLHF.

This rearrangement joins TRBV29-1 to TRBJ2-5; TCRdb selects TRBD1, and the lack of DNA leaves this call unchecked. Per germline, CDR1 SQVTM and CDR2 ANQGSEA. The CDR3 sequence is 13 residues long. The CDR3 loop reads CSVTGDGQETQYF.

The chain is built from TRBV12-3 or TRBV12-4 and TRBJ2-5. The length of the CDR3 is 15 residues. The CDR3 loop reads CASSSSGIVQETQYF.

V gene TRBV7-9 combines with J gene TRBJ2-7; lacking DNA, the TRBD2 call made by TCRdb goes unchecked. Germline V gene sequence: CDR1 SEHNR, CDR2 FQNEAQ (reference sequence). This CDR3 is 14 amino acids long. CDR3 protein: CASSRRTSTYEQYF.

V usage is TRBV29-1 and J usage is TRBJ2-2; TCRdb's assignment of TRBD1 cannot be checked, as there is no DNA. This CDR3 has 15 residues. The germline CDR1 and CDR2 sequences are SQVTM and ANQGSEA. CDR3 sequence reads: CSVDRGTGKSGELFF.

The CDR3 spells CASSQERRWRTGSMNTEAFF. The gene calls are TRBV3-1 and TRBJ1-1; TCRdb's assignment of TRBD1 cannot be checked, as there is no DNA. CDR1 and CDR2 (germline): LGHDT, YNNKEL (reference sequence). This CDR3 is built from 20 residues.

The rearrangement joins TRBV5-6 to TRBJ2-1; the TCRdb call, TRBD2, lacks DNA for checking. Germline CDR1 and CDR2: SGHDT and YYEEEE. This CDR3 is 16 amino acids long. The CDR3 sequence: CASSLGLAGGSNEQFF.

The rearrangement uses TRBV29-1 and TRBJ1-2; the TRBD1 assignment by TCRdb is unverifiable without DNA. Germline CDR1 SQVTM, CDR2 ANQGSEA. The length of the CDR3 is 12 residues. The CDR3 sequence: CSGGPSNYGYTF.

The V call is TRBV13, the J call TRBJ1-5. The CDR3 is 16 amino acids. The germline CDR1 and CDR2 sequences are PRHDT and FYEKMQ (reference sequence). The chain's CDR3 is CASSLGQASGGQPQHF.

V usage is TRBV19 and J usage is TRBJ1-5. There are 13 residues in the CDR3. Germline assignment: CDR1 LNHDA and CDR2 SQIVND (reference sequence). The CDR3 region is CASSEDGDQPQHF.

This chain links TRBV2 with TRBJ2-3; TCRdb outputs TRBD2, but without DNA this stays unchecked. The germline V gene encodes CDR1 SNHLY and CDR2 FYNNEI. The CDR3 length is 14 residues. CDR3 sequence: CASSGRDFTDTQYF.

The genes are TRBV6-1 and TRBJ2-7; the D call from TCRdb, TRBD1, cannot be confirmed without DNA. In germline, CDR1 is MNHNS, CDR2 SASEGT. The CDR3 sequence is 15 residues long. This CDR3 is CASSESWGVSYEQYF.

V is TRBV29-1 and J is TRBJ2-7; the D gene TCRdb calls, TRBD2, cannot be checked with no DNA. Per germline, CDR1 SQVTM and CDR2 ANQGSEA. CDR3 length: 14 amino acids. The CDR3 region is CSVLASGSGYEQYF.